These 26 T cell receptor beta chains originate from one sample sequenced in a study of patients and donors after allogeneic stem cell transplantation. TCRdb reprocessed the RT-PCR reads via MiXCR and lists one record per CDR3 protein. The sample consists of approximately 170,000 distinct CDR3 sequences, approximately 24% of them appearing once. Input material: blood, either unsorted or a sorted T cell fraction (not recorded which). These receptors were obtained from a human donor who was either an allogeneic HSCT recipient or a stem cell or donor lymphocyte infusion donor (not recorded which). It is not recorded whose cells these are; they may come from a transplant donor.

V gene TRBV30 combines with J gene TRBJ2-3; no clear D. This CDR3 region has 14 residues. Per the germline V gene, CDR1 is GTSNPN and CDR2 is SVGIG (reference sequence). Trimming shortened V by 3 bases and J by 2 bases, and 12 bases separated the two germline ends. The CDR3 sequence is CAWSSLGSTDTQYF. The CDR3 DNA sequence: TGTGCCTGGAGCTCACTTGGATCCACAGATACGCAGTATTTT.

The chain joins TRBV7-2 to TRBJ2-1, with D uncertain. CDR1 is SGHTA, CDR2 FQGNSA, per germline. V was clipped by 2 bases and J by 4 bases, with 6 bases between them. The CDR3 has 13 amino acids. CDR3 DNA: TGTGCCAGCAGCTTAATACTATACAATGAGCAGTTCTTC. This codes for CASSLILYNEQFF.

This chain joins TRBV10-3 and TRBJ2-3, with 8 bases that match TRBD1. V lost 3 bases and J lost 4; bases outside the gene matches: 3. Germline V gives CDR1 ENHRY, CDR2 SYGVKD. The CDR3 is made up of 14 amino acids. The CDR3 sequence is CAISEGQGADTQYF. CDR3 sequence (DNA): TGTGCCATCAGTGAAGGACAGGGCGCAGATACGCAGTATTTT.

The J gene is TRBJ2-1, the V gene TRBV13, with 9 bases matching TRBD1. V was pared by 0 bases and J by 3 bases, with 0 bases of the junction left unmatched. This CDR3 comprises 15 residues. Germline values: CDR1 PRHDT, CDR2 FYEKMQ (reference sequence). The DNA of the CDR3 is TGTGCCAGCAGCTTAGGGACAGGGGGCTACAATGAGCAGTTCTTC. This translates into CASSLGTGGYNEQFF. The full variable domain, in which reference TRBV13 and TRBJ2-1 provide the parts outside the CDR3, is AAGVIQSPRHLIKEKRETATLKCYPIPRHDTVYWYQQGPGQDPQFLISFYEKMQSDKGSIPDRFSAQQFSDYHSELNMSSLELGDSALYFCASSLGTGGYNEQFFGPGTRLTVL.

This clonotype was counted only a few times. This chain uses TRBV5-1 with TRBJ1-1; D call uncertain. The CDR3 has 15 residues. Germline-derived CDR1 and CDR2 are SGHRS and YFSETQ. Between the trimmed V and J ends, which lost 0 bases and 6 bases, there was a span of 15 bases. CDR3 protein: CASSLDGPPMAEAFF. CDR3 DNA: TGCGCCAGCAGCTTGGACGGCCCACCGATGGCTGAAGCTTTCTTT.

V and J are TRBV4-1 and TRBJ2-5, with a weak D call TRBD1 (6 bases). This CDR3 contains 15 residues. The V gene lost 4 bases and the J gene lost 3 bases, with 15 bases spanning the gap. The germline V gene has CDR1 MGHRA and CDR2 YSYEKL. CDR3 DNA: TGCGCCAGCAGCCCCGGACAGAACCAAAAAGAGACCCAGTACTTC. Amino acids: CASSPGQNQKETQYF.

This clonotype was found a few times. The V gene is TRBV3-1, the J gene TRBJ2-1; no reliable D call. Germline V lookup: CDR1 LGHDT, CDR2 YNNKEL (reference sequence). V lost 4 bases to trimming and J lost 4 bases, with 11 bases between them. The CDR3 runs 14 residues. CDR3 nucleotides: TGTGCCAGCAGCCCGCATCCCGGATACAATGAGCAGTTCTTC. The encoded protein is CASSPHPGYNEQFF.

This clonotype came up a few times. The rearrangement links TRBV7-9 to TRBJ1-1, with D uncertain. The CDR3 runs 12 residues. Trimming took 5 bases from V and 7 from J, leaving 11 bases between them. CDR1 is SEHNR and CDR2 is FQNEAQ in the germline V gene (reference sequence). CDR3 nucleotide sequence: TGTGCCAGCAGCATTATGGCAGTTGAAGCTTTCTTT. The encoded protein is CASSIMAVEAFF.

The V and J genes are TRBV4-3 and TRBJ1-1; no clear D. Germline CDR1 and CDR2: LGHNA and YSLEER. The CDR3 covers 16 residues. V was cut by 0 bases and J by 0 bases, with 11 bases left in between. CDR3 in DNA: TGCGCCAGCAGCCAAGATAGGCGGGGATTGAACACTGAAGCTTTCTTT. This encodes CASSQDRRGLNTEAFF.

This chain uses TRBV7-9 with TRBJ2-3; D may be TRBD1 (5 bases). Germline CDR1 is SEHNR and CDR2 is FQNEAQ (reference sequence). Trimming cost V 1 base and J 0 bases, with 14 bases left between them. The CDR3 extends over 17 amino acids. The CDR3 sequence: CASSLVEDKASTDTQYF. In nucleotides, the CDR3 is TGTGCCAGCAGCTTAGTAGAGGACAAAGCTAGCACAGATACGCAGTATTTT.

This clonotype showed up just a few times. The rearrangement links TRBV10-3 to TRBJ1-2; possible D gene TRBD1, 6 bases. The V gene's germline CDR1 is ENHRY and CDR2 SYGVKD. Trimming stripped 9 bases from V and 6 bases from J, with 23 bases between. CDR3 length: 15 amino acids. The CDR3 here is CAIRQEEPLTHGYTF. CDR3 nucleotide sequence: TGTGCCATACGACAGGAGGAACCCCTAACCCATGGCTACACCTTC.

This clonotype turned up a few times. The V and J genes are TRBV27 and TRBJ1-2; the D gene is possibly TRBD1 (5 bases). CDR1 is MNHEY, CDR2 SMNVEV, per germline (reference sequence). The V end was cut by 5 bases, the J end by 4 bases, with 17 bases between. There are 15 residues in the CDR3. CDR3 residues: CASSQSGLTSYGYTF. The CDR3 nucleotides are TGTGCCAGCAGTCAATCGGGACTTACGAGCTATGGCTACACCTTC.

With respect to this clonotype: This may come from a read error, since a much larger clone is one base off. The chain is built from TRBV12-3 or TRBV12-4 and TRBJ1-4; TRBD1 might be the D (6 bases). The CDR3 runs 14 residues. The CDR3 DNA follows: TGTGCCAGCAGCAACAGACAGGCTAATGAAAAACTGTATTTT. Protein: CASSNRQANEKLYF.

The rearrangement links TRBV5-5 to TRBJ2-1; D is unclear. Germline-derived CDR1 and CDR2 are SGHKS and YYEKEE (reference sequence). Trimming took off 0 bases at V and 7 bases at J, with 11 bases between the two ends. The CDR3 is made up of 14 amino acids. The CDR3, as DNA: TGTGCCAGCAGCTTGGTTGTAGTTCTTAATGAGCAGTTCTTC. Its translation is CASSLVVVLNEQFF.

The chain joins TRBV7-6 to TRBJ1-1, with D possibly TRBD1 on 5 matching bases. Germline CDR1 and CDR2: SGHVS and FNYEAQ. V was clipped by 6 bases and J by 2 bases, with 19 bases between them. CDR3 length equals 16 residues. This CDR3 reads CASSSRRVGLNTEAFF. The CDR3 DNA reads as TGTGCCAGCAGTTCCCGAAGGGTGGGACTTAACACTGAAGCTTTCTTT.

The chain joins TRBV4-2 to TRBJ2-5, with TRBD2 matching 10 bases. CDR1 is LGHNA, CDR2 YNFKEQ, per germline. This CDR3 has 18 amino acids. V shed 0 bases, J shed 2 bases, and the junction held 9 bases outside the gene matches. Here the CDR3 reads CASSQESSGSGKQETQYF. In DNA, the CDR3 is TGTGCCAGCAGCCAAGAGTCTAGCGGGAGCGGGAAGCAAGAGACCCAGTACTTC.

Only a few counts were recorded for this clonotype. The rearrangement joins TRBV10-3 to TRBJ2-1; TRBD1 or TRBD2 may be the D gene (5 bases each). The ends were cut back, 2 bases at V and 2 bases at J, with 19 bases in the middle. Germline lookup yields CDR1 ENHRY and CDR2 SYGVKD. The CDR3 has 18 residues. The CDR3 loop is CAISEPRGSRVTYNEQFF. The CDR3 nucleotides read TGTGCCATCAGTGAGCCGAGGGGATCTAGGGTGACCTACAATGAGCAGTTCTTC.

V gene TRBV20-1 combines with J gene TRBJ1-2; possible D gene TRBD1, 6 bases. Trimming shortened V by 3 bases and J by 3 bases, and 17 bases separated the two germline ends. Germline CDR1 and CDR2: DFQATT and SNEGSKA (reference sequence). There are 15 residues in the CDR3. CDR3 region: CSARPVLGADYGYTF. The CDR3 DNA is TGCAGTGCTAGGCCGGTTTTGGGGGCTGACTATGGCTACACCTTC.

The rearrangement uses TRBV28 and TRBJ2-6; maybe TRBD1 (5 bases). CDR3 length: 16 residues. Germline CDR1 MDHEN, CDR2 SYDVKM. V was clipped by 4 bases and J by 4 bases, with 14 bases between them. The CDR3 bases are TGTGCCAGCAGTTCTGCAGGGCTTTCCGGGGCCAACGTCCTGACTTTC. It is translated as CASSSAGLSGANVLTF.

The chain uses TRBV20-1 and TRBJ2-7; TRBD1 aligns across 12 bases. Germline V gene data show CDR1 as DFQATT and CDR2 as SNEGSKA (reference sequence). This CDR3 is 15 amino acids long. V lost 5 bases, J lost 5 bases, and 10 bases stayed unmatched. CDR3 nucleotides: TGCAGTGCTTGGGACAGGGGGCGCAGGGGCGACGAGCAGTACTTC. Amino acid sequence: CSAWDRGRRGDEQYF.

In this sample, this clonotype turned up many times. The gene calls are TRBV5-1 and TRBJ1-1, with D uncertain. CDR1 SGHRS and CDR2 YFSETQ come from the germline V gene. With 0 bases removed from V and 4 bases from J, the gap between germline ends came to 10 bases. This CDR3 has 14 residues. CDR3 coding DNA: TGCGCCAGCAGCTTGGGTGGGGTGTCCACTGAAGCTTTCTTT. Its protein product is CASSLGGVSTEAFF. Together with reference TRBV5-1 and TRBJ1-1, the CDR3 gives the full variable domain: KAGVTQTPRYLIKTRGQQVTLSCSPISGHRSVSWYQQTPGQGLQFLFEYFSETQRNKGNFPGRFSGRQFSNSRSEMNVSTLELGDSALYLCASSLGGVSTEAFFGQGTRLTVV.

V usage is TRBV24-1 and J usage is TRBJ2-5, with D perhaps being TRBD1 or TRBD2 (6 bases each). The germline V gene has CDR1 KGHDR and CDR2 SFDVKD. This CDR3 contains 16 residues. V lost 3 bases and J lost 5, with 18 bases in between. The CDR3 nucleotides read TGTGCCACCAGTGATAGCGACGGGGGCGCAGGGGAGACCCAGTACTTC. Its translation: CATSDSDGGAGETQYF.

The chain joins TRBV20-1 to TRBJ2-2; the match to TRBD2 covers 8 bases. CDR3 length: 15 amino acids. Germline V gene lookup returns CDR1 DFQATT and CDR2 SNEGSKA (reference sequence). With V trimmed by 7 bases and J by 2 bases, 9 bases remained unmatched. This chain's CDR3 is CSGLYSGGNTGELFF. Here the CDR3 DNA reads TGCAGTGGTCTCTACAGCGGGGGTAACACCGGGGAGCTGTTTTTT.

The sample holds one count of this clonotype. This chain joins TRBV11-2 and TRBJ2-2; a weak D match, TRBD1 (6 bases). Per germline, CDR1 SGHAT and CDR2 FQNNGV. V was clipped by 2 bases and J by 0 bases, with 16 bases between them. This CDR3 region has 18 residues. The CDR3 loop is CASSLYGISGANTGELFF. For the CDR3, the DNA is TGTGCCAGCAGCTTATACGGTATCTCAGGGGCGAACACCGGGGAGCTGTTTTTT.

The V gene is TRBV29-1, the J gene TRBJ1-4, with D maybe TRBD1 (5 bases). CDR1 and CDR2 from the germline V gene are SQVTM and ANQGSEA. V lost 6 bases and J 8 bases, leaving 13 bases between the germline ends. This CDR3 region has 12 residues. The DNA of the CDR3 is TGCAGCGTGGGGGAGGGTAGAGAAAAACTGTTTTTT. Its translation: CSVGEGREKLFF.

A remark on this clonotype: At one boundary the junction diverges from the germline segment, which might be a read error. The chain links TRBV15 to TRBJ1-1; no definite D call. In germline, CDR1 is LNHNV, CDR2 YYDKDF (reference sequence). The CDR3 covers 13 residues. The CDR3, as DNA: TGTGCCGCCAGCAGAGCAGGCGATGAGGGAGCTTTCTTT. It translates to CAASRAGDEGAFF.